The rows below give T cell receptor beta chains drawn from one sample of a study of identifying expanded T cells in peripheral blood. Sequencing was performed with immunoSEQ multiplex PCR; in TCRdb, only in-frame clones are kept and a portion is missing. The repertoire holds about 130,000 clones, 75% to 90% seen once, with around 8.2% in the top ten. Sequenced sample: blood. These receptors originate from a person aged 18 to 69 in good health. Both conserved end residues are part of each CDR3. D genes are given only for firm matches. Some rows mark clone size as missing; the rest say once, few, many or name a class of expanded clone.

>TRBV30|NA|TRBD1|TRBJ1-6
TGTGCCTGGATCAACAGGGGGCAACGGGATTCACCCCTCCACTTT
CAWINRGQRDSPLHF
>TRBV5-1|few|NA|TRBJ2-1
TGCGCCAGCAGCTTGGGGGTCGATGAGCAGTTCTTC
CASSLGVDEQFF
>TRBV6-4|NA|NA|TRBJ1-6
TGTGCCAGCAGGAATACAGAGAACTCCTATAATTCACCCCTCCACTTT
CASRNTENSYNSPLHF
>TRBV18|NA|NA|TRBJ2-7
TGTGCCAGCTCACCTCTGCGGGACGGATACGAGCAGTACTTC
CASSPLRDGYEQYF
>TRBV6-1|once|NA|TRBJ2-7
TGTGCCAGCAGTGAACCGGACACTAAATACGAGCAGTACTTC
CASSEPDTKYEQYF
>TRBV7-3|NA|NA|TRBJ2-1
TGTGCCAGCAGCCACGACACTAACGATGAGCAGTTCTTC
CASSHDTNDEQFF
>TRBV7-2|NA|NA|TRBJ1-3
TGTGCCAGCACCAGTTTAACCTCTGGAAACACCATATATTTT
CASTSLTSGNTIYF
>TRBV10-1|NA|TRBD2|TRBJ2-7
TGCGCCACGCAAGGCCTAGCGGGGGTCTGCTGTACGTTATGCGAGCAGTACTTC
CATQGLAGVCCTLCEQYF
>TRBV6-5|NA|TRBD1|TRBJ1-5
TGTGCCAGCAGTACAGGGGGCTATAGCAATCAGCCCCAGCATTTT
CASSTGGYSNQPQHF
>TRBV7-2|once|TRBD2|TRBJ2-7
TGTGCCAGCAGCCCGACTAGCGCCTACGAGCAGTACTTC
CASSPTSAYEQYF
>TRBV5-1|NA|NA|TRBJ1-4
TGCGCCAGCAGCTTGGCCGGCCTGGGATCTAATGAAAAACTGTTTTTT
CASSLAGLGSNEKLFF